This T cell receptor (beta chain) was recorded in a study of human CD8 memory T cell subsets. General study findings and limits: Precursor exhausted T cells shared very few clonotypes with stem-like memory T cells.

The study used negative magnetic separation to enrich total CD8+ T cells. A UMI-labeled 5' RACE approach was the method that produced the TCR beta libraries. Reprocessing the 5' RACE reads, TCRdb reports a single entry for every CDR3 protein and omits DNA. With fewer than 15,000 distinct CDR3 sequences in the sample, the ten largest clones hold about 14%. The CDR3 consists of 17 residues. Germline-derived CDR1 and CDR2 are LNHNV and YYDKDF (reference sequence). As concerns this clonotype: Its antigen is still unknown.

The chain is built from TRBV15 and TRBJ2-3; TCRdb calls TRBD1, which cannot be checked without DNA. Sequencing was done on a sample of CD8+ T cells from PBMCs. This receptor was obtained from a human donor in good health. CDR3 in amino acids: CATSRDGQGRWTDTQYF.